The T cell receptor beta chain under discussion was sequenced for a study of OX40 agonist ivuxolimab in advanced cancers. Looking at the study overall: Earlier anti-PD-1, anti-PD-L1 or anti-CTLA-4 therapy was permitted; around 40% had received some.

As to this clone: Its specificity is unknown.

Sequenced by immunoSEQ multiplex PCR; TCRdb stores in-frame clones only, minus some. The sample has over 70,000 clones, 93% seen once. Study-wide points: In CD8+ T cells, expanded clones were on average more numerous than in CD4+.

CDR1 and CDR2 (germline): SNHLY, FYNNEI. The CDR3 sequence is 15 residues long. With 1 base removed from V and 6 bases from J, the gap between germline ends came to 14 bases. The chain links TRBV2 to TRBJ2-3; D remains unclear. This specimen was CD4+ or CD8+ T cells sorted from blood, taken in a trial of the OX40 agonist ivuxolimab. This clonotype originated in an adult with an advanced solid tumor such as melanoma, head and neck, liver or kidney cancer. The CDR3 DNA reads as TGTGCCAGCAGTGAAGGGACCCGCAATGGGGATACGCAGTATTTT. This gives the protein CASSEGTRNGDTQYF.